Reported below is one T cell receptor (beta chain). Its antigen is as yet unknown. At one boundary the junction diverges from the germline segment, which might be a read error. Three rounds of nested PCR, following a modified ARM-PCR protocol, produced the TCRbeta library. TCRdb processed the multiplex PCR reads anew with MiXCR; each CDR3 protein has one entry. Of more than 70,000 distinct CDR3 sequences in the sample, around 59% are singletons; the top ten hold over 12%. This sample is drawn from a study of tumor and adjacent non-tumor tissue in lung cancer. Germline CDR1 is SQVTM and CDR2 is ANQGSEA. The CDR3 runs to 12 residues. This sample's RNA came from whole unsorted tissue. Study-wide results and limits: TCR diversity was significantly greater in tumor than normal lung tissue.

V gene TRBV29-1 combines with J gene TRBJ2-3, with TRBD2 identical over 11 bases. The TCR comes from a man in his 70s with non-small cell lung cancer. Sequenced: lung tumor tissue. CDR3 sequence reads: CIHSGGVDTQYF. CDR3 nucleotide sequence: TGCATCCATAGCGGGGGGGTGGATACGCAGTACTTT.